This T cell receptor beta chain comes out of a study of cytomegalovirus exposure and HLA in healthy donors (dated by TCRdb to 2016 to 2017). Regarding the study in general: An earlier analysis of approximately 640 of the donors reported approximately 290 Gb of sequence data and some 120 million unique TCR beta sequences from roughly 200 million T cells. An early release covering approximately 600 HLA-typed donors comprised roughly 300 gigabases of sequencing data and about 90 million unique TCR sequences. Of the approximately 400 genotyped donors, 81% were placed in the genetic ancestry cluster associated with self-reported Caucasian donors. The aim of the study was to test whether cataloging public T cell receptors could identify signatures of past pathogen exposure. The T cell repertoires of about 700 subjects were profiled by immunosequencing and related to cytomegalovirus serostatus. Along with the roughly 710-subject first cohort, a separate validation cohort of 120 different subjects was used. To predict cytomegalovirus infection status, the study brought together high-throughput TCR immunosequencing, statistical association of individual TCRs with disease status, and machine learning. A later analysis re-examined previously published TCR beta repertoires from around 670 donors and added high-resolution HLA genotyping to investigate patterns of TCR occurrence. Rather than using new phenotypic data, the later analysis identified candidate immune exposures from TCR beta sequences and from how often those sequences occurred across donors. An earlier analysis of around 540 of the donors applied high-throughput TCR beta sequencing to assess whether each TCR beta V gene segment acted as functional or pseudogenic. Donor age, sex, ethnicity and CMV serostatus were compiled together with the repertoire data. In a later genetic analysis, genome-wide SNP genotypes for 398 of the 666 donors were used, and that subset was treated as a discovery cohort. All discovery cohort repertoires had been generated using a single sequencing platform. Both class I and class II loci were covered by HLA typing, at four-digit resolution. The number of typed donors differed by locus: about 620-640 for A, B, C, DRB1 and DQB1; 500 to 550 for DQA1; approximately 600 for DPA1; and roughly 490 for DPB1. Because of strong linkage in the cohort, roughly five DR-DQ haplotypes were treated as single units for association and clustering. Across approximately 400 genotyped donors of the cohort, an average of approximately 220,000 unique TCR beta nucleotide sequences per donor were sequenced, and roughly 18% of those sequences were non-productive.

Libraries were made using the immunoSEQ multiplex PCR assay. A mixture of 60 forward primers for TCR Vbeta segments and 13 reverse primers for TCR Jbeta segments was used in the multiplex PCR. Amplification of the CDR3 region of rearranged TCR beta genes was performed with a multiplex PCR assay on genomic DNA. On the Illumina HiSeq System, the amplified TCR beta libraries were sequenced as 87-base-pair reads. In the paper's pipeline: Across the 670 or so repertoires, a later analysis counted some 81 million unique TCR beta chains, approximately 10 million of which were shared by at least two donors. To remove PCR and sequencing errors, raw reads were error-corrected and collapsed into unique sequences using a nearest-neighbor algorithm that merged closely related sequences. To assign V, D and J gene segments, CDR3 sequences were aligned to IMGT reference sequences. Each retained sequence needed at least a six-nucleotide match to both a V gene segment and a J gene segment. Rearrangements were called productive when the CDR3 lacked stop codons and stayed in frame with V and J; all others were non-productive. Following IMGT convention, CDR3 was defined as the stretch from the second conserved V-encoded cysteine to the conserved J-encoded phenylalanine. In an earlier analysis of some 550 of the donors, sequences lacking an unambiguous match to a single V gene segment were excluded. In an earlier analysis of some 590 of the donors, V segments were called functional above 56.7% productive rearrangements and were called segregating when the between-donor standard deviation exceeded 5%. To diagnose cytomegalovirus status from the catalog of TCR beta chain sequences, a statistical classification framework was built. V and J gene assignment, in a later analysis, came from comparing TCR nucleotide sequences with IMGT/GENE-DB human TR gene sequences. Using the TCRdist pipeline, a later analysis assigned CDR3 sequences along with most-parsimonious VDJ recombination scenarios. In a later analysis, each TCR beta chain was defined by its CDR3 amino acid sequence together with its V-gene family, and reads without a unique V-gene family were excluded. In a later analysis, fewer than 650 highly shared, low-generation-probability nucleotide sequences were removed to address suspected cross-contamination and a sequencing artifact. In a later analysis, a clonal expansion index was calculated for each public chain from normalized within-repertoire ranks of inferred template counts. A later analysis computed generation probabilities with a VDJ recombination model fitted to out-of-frame rearrangements, and checked the results against IGoR. Hypergeometric tests were used in a later analysis to score TCR-TCR, TCR-HLA and TCR-CMV co-occurrence, with a repertoire-size bias correction applied to the TCR pairs. A later analysis estimated false discovery rates by permuting HLA or CMV assignments 20 times. A later analysis grouped co-occurring TCRs with DBSCAN, adding TCRdist sequence similarity when clustering within HLA-allele-positive subsets. Repertoires with fewer than 30,000 or more than 120,000 public chains, plus five repertoires with anomalous nucleotide sharing, were excluded from co-occurrence clustering. TCRdb stores this immuneACCESS table with in-frame sequences only. Part of the clones is absent; in the studies checked, under half of the shortfall reflects unresolved V genes, and no reason is known for the rest. The V and J calls and clone size come from that table; D and trimming were worked out from the DNA. The sample includes under 200,000 clones, with approximately 70% observed a single time. 1.5% to 2% of the sample belongs to the ten largest clones.

About this clone itself: It has no known antigen specificity. Per-base qualities were not stored, and no clone one base away is much larger.

The cohort comprised some 680 healthy bone marrow donors. All cohort members were sampled while nominally healthy, although unrecorded immune exposures were likely present. The donor tested CMV seronegative and was one of the 352 seronegative cohort members. A peripheral blood sample was provided by each donor, and peripheral blood mononuclear cells were used for TCR beta sequencing. Genomic DNA was extracted from the blood cell samples with the Qiagen DNeasy Blood Extraction Kit. Here is what the overall study found, with its caveats: A further reported finding was that TCR beta sequences accurately predicted the HLA-A and HLA-B alleles for most subjects in the first cohort. Linkage disequilibrium might explain the correlated functional status among segregating V segments, but an unknown experimental factor could not be excluded. Most TCR sequences were seen in very few donors, while some public TCRs were found in many individuals. The study listed 150 to 200 TCR beta chains as associated with cytomegalovirus. This cohort had only TCR beta chains sequenced, and the lack of alpha or paired-chain data limited which features could be detected. The authors suggested that the approach could potentially be extended to other disease states and immunological phenotypes. Compared with equally common non-associated chains, HLA-associated TCR beta chains in a later analysis were more clonally expanded and had lower generation probabilities. According to a later analysis, parvovirus B19, influenza, CMV and Epstein-Barr virus appeared linked to several top co-occurrence clusters. In a later analysis, about 16,000 TCR beta sequences were associated with specific HLA alleles at a false discovery rate of 0.05. The presence/absence analyses assumed that sequencing depth was roughly uniform across donors, and that assumption may not be true. Because some donors lacked HLA typing at each locus, the association tests relied only on the typed subset. For the cohort, immune exposure information was limited to CMV serostatus. Some IMGT-functional V segments, including TRBV6-2 and TRBV6-3, could not be told apart with the 87-base-pair reads, so those segments were excluded. Most CMV-associated TCR beta chains appeared to be HLA-restricted in a later analysis, and the HLA associations seemed to be driven largely by CMV exposure. Fewer than 20 rarely observed V segments, including chromosome 9 orphons, were excluded from the earlier analysis of approximately 600 of the donors because counts were too low. The classifier was reported to diagnose cytomegalovirus status with high specificity and sensitivity in both the original and validation cohorts. According to a later analysis, TCR association rates differed among HLA loci, with DRB1 alleles showing the most associated TCRs and HLA-C alleles showing the fewest. A cluster of highly shared sequence variants was judged likely to represent a technical artifact of the sequencing pipeline. V-gene and J-gene trimming of TCR beta chains was associated with a missense DCLRE1C variant in a later genetic analysis, and the association was replicated in an independent cohort. A later genetic analysis reported fewer N-insertions in productive TCRs among donors in an Asian-associated ancestry cluster than the roughly 700-donor mean. In vitro tests confirmed that a few of the cytomegalovirus-associated TCR beta chains recognize cytomegalovirus antigens. When HLA alleles, especially DR and DQ, strongly co-occurred, attributing TCR associations to individual alleles was difficult. In an earlier analysis of roughly 560 of the donors, most TCR beta V segments were observed in productive rearrangements about 90% or about 30% of the time, broadly matching IMGT annotations.

Spanning cysteine to phenylalanine, the CDR3 consists of 11 amino acids. The read is trimmed to its CDR3 DNA, 33 bases read in frame from base 1. CDR1 LNHNV and CDR2 YYDKDF were looked up in the germline V gene (reference sequence). The source of this sequence is a woman aged 25 to 39 in good health and CMV-seronegative. The rearrangement combines TRBV15 with TRBJ2-5, with a weak D call of TRBD1 (6 bases match). The sample was PBMCs. CDR3 region: CAGRGRETQYF. The DNA sequence follows: TGTGCGGGCAGGGGAAGGGAGACCCAGTACTTC.